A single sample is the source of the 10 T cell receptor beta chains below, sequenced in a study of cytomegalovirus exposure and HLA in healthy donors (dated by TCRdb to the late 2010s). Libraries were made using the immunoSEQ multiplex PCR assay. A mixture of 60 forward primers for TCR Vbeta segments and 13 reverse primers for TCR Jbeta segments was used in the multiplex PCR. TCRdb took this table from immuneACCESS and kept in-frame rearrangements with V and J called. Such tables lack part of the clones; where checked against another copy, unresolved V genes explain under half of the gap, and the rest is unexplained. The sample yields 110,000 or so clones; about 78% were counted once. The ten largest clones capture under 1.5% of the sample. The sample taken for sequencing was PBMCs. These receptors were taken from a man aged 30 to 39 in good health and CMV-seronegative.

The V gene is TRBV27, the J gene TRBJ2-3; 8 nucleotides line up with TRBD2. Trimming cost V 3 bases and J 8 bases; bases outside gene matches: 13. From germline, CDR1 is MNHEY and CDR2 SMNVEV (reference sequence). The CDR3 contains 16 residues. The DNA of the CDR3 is TGTGCCAGCAGTTTCGGAAGCGGGGGACACGCGGGTACGCAGTATTTT. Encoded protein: CASSFGSGGHAGTQYF.

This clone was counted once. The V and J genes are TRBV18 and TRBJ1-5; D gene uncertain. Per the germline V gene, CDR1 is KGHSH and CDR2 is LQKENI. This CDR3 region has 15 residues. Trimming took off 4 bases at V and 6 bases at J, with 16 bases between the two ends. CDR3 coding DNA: TGTGCCAGCTCACTCTTTAGCCGGGTCGGTCAGCCCCAGCATTTT. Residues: CASSLFSRVGQPQHF. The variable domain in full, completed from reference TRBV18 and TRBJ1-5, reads NAGVMQNPRHLVRRRGQEARLRCSPMKGHSHVYWYRQLPEEGLKFMVYLQKENIIDESGMPKERFSAEFPKEGPSILRIQQVVRGDSAAYFCASSLFSRVGQPQHFGDGTRLSIL.

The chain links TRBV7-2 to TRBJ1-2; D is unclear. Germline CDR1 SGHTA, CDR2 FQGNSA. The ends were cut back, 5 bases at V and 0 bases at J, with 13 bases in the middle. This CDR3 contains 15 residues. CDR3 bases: TGTGCCAGCAGCGCCCCCGGGATTTCTAACTATGGCTACACCTTC. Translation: CASSAPGISNYGYTF.

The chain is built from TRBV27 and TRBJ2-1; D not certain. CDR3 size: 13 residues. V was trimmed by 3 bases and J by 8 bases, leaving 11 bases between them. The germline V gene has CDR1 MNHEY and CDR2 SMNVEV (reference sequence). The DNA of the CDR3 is TGTGCCAGCAGTTTGGCAGGTTGGCATGAGCAGTTCTTC. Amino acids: CASSLAGWHEQFF.

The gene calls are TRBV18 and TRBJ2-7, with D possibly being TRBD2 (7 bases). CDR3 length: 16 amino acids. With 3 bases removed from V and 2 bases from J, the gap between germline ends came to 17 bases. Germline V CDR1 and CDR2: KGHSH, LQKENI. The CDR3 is CASSPGYLGGPYEQYF. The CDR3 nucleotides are TGTGCCAGCTCACCGGGGTATTTGGGGGGGCCCTACGAGCAGTACTTC. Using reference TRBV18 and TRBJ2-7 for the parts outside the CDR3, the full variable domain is NAGVMQNPRHLVRRRGQEARLRCSPMKGHSHVYWYRQLPEEGLKFMVYLQKENIIDESGMPKERFSAEFPKEGPSILRIQQVVRGDSAAYFCASSPGYLGGPYEQYFGPGTRLTVT.

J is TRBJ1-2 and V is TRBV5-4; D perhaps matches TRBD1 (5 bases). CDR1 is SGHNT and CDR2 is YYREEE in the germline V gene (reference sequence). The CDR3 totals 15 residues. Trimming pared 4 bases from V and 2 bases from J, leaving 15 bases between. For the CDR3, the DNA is TGTGCCAGCAGCCCGGGGGGGGGAGCCAACTATGGCTACACCTTC. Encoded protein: CASSPGGGANYGYTF.

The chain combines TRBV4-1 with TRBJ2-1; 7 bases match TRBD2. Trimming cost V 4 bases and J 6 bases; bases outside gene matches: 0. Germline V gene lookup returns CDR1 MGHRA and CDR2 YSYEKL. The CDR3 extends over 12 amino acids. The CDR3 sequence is CASSPGGNEQFF. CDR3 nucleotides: TGCGCCAGCAGCCCGGGAGGCAATGAGCAGTTCTTC.

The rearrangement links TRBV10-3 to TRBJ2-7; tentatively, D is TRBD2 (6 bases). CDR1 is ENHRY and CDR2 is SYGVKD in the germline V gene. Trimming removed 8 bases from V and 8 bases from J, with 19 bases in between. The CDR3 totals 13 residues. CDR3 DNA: TGTGCCATCCATGGCGGGACGGAACAAAAGCAGTACTTC. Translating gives CAIHGGTEQKQYF.

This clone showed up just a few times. CDR3 nucleotides: TGCAGCGTTGAAGGGTTAGGAGGCAACACCGGGGAGCTGTTTTTT. Its translation: CSVEGLGGNTGELFF. The chain uses TRBV29-1 and TRBJ2-2, with D perhaps matching TRBD2 (5 bases). The CDR3 consists of 15 residues. V shed 1 base and J shed 2 bases, with 11 bases lying between them. CDR1 is SQVTM and CDR2 is ANQGSEA in the germline V gene.

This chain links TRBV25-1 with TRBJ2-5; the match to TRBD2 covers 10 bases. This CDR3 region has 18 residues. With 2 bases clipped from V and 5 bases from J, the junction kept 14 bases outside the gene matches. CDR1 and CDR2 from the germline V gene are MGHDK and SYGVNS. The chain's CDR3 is CASSEKGLAGARGETQYF. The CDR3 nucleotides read TGTGCCAGCAGTGAAAAAGGTCTAGCGGGAGCGAGGGGGGAGACCCAGTACTTC. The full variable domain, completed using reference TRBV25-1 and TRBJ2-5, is EADIYQTPRYLVIGTGKKITLECSQTMGHDKMYWYQQDPGMELHLIHYSYGVNSTEKGDLSSESTVSRIRTEHFPLTLESARPSHTSQYLCASSEKGLAGARGETQYFGPGTRLLVL.